This T cell receptor (beta chain) was documented in a study of shared clonotypes between healthy human individuals. Per sorted-subset replicate PCR, input was approximately 0.2 ug DNA, representing about 32,000 T cell genomes. The table came from immunoSEQ multiplex PCR; TCRdb's copy has only in-frame clones and leaves some out. The sample contains 2 million to 2.5 million clones, approximately 94% of which appear only once. With V trimmed by 2 bases and J by 0 bases, 12 bases remained unmatched. Germline V CDR1 and CDR2: SEHNR, FQNEAQ (reference sequence). The CDR3 has 19 residues. Positive CCR7 selection of CD45RO-negative cells yielded the naive CD8 cells, and terminally differentiated effector memory CD45RA+ cells were excluded. Remarks on this clone: Its target is not known.

Broader study findings: Four donors held approximately 4.6% of naive CD4 clonotypes in common.

Source material: naive CD8+ T cells from PBMCs. This sequence originates from a man in his late teens or twenties in good health. Some clones in this sample may be carry-over from other donors' samples. J is TRBJ1-3 and V is TRBV7-9; 8 nucleotides match TRBD1. In DNA, the CDR3 is TGTGCCAGCAGCTTACCTTTGGCGGGACAGGAGAGCTCTGGAAACACCATATATTTT. It translates to CASSLPLAGQESSGNTIYF. Using reference TRBV7-9 and TRBJ1-3 for the parts outside the CDR3, the full variable domain is DTGVSQNPRHKITKRGQNVTFRCDPISEHNRLYWYRQTLGQGPEFLTYFQNEAQLEKSRLLSDRFSAERPKGSFSTLEIQRTEQGDSAMYLCASSLPLAGQESSGNTIYFGEGSWLTVV.